This entry concerns a single T cell receptor (beta chain). The method was immunoSEQ multiplex PCR; TCRdb's version includes in-frame clones alone and lacks a portion of them. Counted here are about 23,000 clones, 75% to 90% occurring once; the ten biggest clones make up roughly 10%. This sample was included in a study of preoperative IRX-2 immunotherapy in early breast cancer. Described treatment: preoperative locoregional IRX-2 cytokine immunotherapy. This phase Ib study tested locoregional IRX-2 cytokine immunotherapy given before surgery. Per germline, CDR1 SGHRS and CDR2 YFSETQ. The CDR3 covers 16 residues. V lost 5 bases and J 1 base, leaving 15 bases between the germline ends.

The chain employs TRBV5-1 and TRBJ2-2; the D gene is possibly TRBD1 (6 bases). This sequence originates from a human donor with breast cancer. This sample comprised tumor tissue, obtained after IRX-2 immunotherapy. CDR3 sequence: CASRTGTQLNTGELFF. The CDR3 nucleotides are TGCGCCAGCAGGACAGGCACCCAGCTGAACACCGGGGAGCTGTTTTTT.